The next 16 T cell receptor beta chains were all read from a single sample in a study of human CD8 memory T cell subsets. Researchers made TCR beta libraries via UMI-labeled 5' RACE. TCRdb reprocessed the 5' RACE reads, keeping one entry per CDR3 protein, no DNA. This sample's clone table lists about 7,000 distinct CDR3 sequences. What was sequenced was CD8+ stem-like memory T cells (TSCM and TCM) sorted from PBMCs. Subset reported: stem-like memory CD8 T cells (TSTEM), CCR7+ PD-1- TIGIT-. Receptors originate from a human donor in good health.

This clonotype shows up as medium-sized (0.01 to 0.1%) by frequency. CDR3 loop: CASSADNGGELFF. This sequence joins TRBV6-5 and TRBJ2-2. Germline V CDR1 and CDR2: MNHEY, SVGAGI. The CDR3 runs 13 residues.

By frequency, this clonotype registers medium-sized. This sequence joins TRBV28 and TRBJ2-7; as DNA is missing, the TRBD1 call by TCRdb cannot be tested. The CDR3 extends over 13 amino acids. Germline CDR1 MDHEN, CDR2 SYDVKM. CDR3 protein: CASTPGFSYEQYF. Full variable domain (rest looked up from reference TRBV28 and TRBJ2-7): DVKVTQSSRYLVKRTGEKVFLECVQDMDHENMFWYRQDPGLGLRLIYFSYDVKMKEKGDIPEGYSVSREKKERFSLILESASTNQTSMYLCASTPGFSYEQYFGPGTRLTVT.

V usage is TRBV14 and J usage is TRBJ2-7; TCRdb's D call, TRBD1, is unchecked because there is no DNA. This CDR3 has 14 residues. The V gene's germline CDR1 is SGHDN and CDR2 FVKESK. The CDR3 is CASSLATGGYEQYF.

V gene TRBV7-8 combines with J gene TRBJ2-1; there is no DNA to check the TCRdb D call of TRBD1. The CDR3 has 16 residues. The germline CDR1 and CDR2 sequences are SGHVS and FQNEAQ. The CDR3 protein is CASSSTVFDSYNEQFF. Complete variable domain (other parts from reference TRBV7-8 and TRBJ2-1): GAGVSQSPRYKVAKRGQDVALRCDPISGHVSLFWYQQALGQGPEFLTYFQNEAQLDKSGLPSDRFFAERPEGSVSTLKIQRTQQEDSAVYLCASSSTVFDSYNEQFFGPGTRLTVL.

The chain links TRBV5-1 to TRBJ2-7; there is no DNA to check the TCRdb D call of TRBD2. Germline CDR1 and CDR2: SGHRS and YFSETQ. CDR3 length: 13 amino acids. The CDR3 here is CASSPGGGGEQYF.

The chain has TRBV7-9 and TRBJ2-5; with no DNA, the TCRdb D assignment of TRBD1 cannot be verified. Germline V gene data show CDR1 as SEHNR and CDR2 as FQNEAQ (reference sequence). The CDR3 runs to 14 residues. CDR3 loop: CASNRPGSQETQYF.

Considering frequency, this clonotype is medium-sized. The chain employs TRBV27 and TRBJ1-3. This CDR3 has 13 amino acids. In germline, CDR1 is MNHEY, CDR2 SMNVEV (reference sequence). The CDR3: CASATNVGNTIYF.

This clonotype shows up as medium-sized by frequency. This chain connects TRBV5-1 to TRBJ2-3; no DNA is available, so the TRBD2 call from TCRdb remains unchecked. This CDR3 region has 11 residues. Germline lookup yields CDR1 SGHRS and CDR2 YFSETQ. CDR3: CASRTGNTQYF.

This sequence joins TRBV5-1 and TRBJ2-1; there is no DNA to check the TCRdb D call of TRBD1. From germline, CDR1 is SGHRS and CDR2 YFSETQ. The CDR3 has 13 amino acids. CDR3 sequence reads: CASSLTGGTEQFF.

The chain links TRBV7-6 to TRBJ2-1; as DNA is missing, the TRBD2 call by TCRdb cannot be tested. The CDR3 runs to 15 residues. Germline V gives CDR1 SGHVS, CDR2 FNYEAQ. CDR3 amino acids: CASRKTSGGTNEQFF.

This chain connects TRBV27 to TRBJ2-5; TCRdb returns TRBD2, unconfirmable since there is no DNA. CDR3 length: 15 amino acids. Germline V gene data show CDR1 as MNHEY and CDR2 as SMNVEV (reference sequence). The CDR3 reads CASSLTPGLAETQYF.

The J gene is TRBJ2-7, the V gene TRBV2. Germline CDR1 is SNHLY and CDR2 is FYNNEI. This CDR3 has 14 amino acids. CDR3 protein: CASSLAGSSYEQYF.

By frequency, this clonotype is medium-sized (0.01 to 0.1%). This rearrangement joins TRBV4-1 to TRBJ2-2; TCRdb gives TRBD2 as the D gene, but with no DNA this cannot be confirmed. From germline, CDR1 is MGHRA and CDR2 YSYEKL. CDR3 length: 15 residues. The CDR3 spells CASSPVGLNTGELFF.

This sequence joins TRBV10-2 and TRBJ1-2; TCRdb proposes TRBD1, but this gene call is untestable without DNA. The CDR3 length is 14 residues. Germline V gene data show CDR1 as WSHSY and CDR2 as SAAADI. CDR3: CASTPSVGLDGYTF.

The chain carries TRBV7-9 and TRBJ2-7; no DNA is available, so the TRBD2 call from TCRdb remains unchecked. The CDR3 totals 15 residues. Germline V CDR1 and CDR2: SEHNR, FQNEAQ (reference sequence). The CDR3 here is CASSQTSGSSYEQYF.

The V and J genes are TRBV5-4 and TRBJ2-7; TCRdb's assignment of TRBD1 cannot be checked, as there is no DNA. CDR1 SGHNT and CDR2 YYREEE come from the germline V gene (reference sequence). This CDR3 spans 16 amino acids. The CDR3 spells CASSLGPRAHSYEQYF.